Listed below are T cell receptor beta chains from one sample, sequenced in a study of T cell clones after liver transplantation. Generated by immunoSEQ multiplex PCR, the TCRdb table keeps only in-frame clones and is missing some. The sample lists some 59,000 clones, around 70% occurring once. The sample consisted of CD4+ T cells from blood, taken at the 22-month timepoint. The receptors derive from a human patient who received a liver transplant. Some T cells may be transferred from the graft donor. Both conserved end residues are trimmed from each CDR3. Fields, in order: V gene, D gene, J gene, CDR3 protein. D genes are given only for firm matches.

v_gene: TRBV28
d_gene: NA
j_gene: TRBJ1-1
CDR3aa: ASKGSLGSSTEAF

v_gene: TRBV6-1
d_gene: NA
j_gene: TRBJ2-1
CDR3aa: ASSEEGRHIDEQF

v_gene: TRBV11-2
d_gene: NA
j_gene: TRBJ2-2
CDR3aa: ASSLVATSTGELF

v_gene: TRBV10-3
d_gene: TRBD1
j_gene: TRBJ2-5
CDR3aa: AISESTQGETQY

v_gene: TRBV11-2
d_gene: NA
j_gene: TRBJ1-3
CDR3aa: ASSLSRRGSGNTIY

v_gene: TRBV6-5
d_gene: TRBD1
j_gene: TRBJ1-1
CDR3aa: ASSYRGRTEAF

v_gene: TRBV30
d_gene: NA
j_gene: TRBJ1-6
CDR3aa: AWSREMNNSPLH

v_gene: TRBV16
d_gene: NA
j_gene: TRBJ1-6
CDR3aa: ASSRELGRNSPLH

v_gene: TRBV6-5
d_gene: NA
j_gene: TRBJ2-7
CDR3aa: ASSLRGHEQY

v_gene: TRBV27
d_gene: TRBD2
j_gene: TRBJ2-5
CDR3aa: ASSKGGLAGLGGETQY

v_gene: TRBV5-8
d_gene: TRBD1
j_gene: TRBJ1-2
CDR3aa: ASSILQGGDYGYT

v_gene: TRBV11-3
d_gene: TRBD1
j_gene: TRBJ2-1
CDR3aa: ASSLQGGPYNEQF

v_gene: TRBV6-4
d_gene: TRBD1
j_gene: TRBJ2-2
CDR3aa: ASSDRGGDTGELF

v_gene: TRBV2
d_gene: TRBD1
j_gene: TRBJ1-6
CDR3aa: ASSPTGDTNLH

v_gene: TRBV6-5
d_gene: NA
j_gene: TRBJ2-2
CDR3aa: ASSYSNRDTGELF

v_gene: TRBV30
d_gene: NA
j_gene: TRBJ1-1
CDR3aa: AWHNVAFRGRRPHSEAF

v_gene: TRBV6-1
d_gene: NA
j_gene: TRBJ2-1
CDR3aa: ASSDQTGSTYNEQF

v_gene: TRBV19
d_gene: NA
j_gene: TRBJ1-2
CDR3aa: ASSQPGLRTWFT

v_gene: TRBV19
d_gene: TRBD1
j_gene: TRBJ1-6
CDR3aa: ASSIGGQGDNSPLH

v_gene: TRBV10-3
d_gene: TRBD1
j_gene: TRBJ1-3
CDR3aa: AVIGQGRSGNTIY

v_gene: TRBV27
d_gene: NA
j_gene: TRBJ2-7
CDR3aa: ASSLTGGGGYEQY

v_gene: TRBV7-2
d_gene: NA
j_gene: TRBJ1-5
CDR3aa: ASSLWSNSNQPQH

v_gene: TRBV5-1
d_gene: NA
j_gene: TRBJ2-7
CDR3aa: ASSLGLDTYEQY

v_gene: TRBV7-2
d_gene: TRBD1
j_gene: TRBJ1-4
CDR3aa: ASSLFGGGTGNEKLF

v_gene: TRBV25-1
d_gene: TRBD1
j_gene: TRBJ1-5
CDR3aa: ASSRTGGNQPQH

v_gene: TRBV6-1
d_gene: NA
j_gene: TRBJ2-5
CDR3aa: ASSEYRATHQETQY

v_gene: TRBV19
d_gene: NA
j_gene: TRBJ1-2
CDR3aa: ASSSGRNYGYT

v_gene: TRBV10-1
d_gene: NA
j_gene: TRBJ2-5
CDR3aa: AGSEALQETQY

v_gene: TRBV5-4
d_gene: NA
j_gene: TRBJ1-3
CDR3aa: ASSLRAQGISGNTIY

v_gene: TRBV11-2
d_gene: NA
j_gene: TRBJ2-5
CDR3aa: ASSLDRQNQY

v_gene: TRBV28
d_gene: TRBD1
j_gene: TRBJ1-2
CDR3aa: ASSLTGRYGYT

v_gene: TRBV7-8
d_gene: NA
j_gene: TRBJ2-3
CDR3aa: ASSLGLLTDTQY

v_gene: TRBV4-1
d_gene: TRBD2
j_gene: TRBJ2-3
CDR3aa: ASSQEASREGTQY

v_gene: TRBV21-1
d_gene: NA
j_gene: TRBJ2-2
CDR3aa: ASSKQRNTGELF

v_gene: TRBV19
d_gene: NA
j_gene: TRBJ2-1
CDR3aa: ASSMLSLYNEQF

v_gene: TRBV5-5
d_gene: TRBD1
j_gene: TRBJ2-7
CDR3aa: ASFGQGARDEQY

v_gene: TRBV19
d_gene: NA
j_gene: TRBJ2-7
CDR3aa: ASMEQSSKEYEQY

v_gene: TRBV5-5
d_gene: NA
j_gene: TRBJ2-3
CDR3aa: ASSLLGEPATDTQY

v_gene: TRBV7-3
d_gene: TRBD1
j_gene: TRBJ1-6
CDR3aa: ASSLTGDRGNSPLH

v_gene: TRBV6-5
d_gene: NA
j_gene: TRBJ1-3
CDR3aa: ASSSPGGNTIY

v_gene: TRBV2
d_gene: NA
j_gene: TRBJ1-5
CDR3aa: ASMTGFSNQPQH

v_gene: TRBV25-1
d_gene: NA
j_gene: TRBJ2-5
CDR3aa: ASSVPRDIFQETQY

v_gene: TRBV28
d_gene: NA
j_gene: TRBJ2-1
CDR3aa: ASGSQGNEQF

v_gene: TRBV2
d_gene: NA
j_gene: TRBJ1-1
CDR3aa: ASSRVGTEAF

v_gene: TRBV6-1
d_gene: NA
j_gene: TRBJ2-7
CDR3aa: ASRRSGYEQY

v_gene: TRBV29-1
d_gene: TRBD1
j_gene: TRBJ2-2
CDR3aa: SVLPGTGNTGELF

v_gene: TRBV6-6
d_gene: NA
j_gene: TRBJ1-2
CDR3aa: ASSNRDGYT

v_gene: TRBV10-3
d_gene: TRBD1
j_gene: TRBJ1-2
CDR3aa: AISKDRGQNYGYT

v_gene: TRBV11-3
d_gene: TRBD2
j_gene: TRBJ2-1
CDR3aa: ASSPRSGARYNEQF